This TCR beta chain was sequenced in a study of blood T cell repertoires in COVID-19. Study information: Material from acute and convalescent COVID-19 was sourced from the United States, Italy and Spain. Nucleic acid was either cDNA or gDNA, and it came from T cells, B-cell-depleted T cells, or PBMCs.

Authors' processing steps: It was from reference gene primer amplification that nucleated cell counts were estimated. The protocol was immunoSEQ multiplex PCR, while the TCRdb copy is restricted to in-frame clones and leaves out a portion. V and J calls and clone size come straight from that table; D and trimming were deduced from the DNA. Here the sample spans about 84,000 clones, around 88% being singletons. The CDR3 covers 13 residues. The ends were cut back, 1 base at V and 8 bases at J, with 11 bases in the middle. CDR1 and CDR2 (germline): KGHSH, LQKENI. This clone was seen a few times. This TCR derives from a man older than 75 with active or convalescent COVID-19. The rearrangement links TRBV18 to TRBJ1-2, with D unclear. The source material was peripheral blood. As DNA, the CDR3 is TGTGCCAGCTCACCACGGGCAGGTGGGGGCTACACCTTC. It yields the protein CASSPRAGGGYTF.